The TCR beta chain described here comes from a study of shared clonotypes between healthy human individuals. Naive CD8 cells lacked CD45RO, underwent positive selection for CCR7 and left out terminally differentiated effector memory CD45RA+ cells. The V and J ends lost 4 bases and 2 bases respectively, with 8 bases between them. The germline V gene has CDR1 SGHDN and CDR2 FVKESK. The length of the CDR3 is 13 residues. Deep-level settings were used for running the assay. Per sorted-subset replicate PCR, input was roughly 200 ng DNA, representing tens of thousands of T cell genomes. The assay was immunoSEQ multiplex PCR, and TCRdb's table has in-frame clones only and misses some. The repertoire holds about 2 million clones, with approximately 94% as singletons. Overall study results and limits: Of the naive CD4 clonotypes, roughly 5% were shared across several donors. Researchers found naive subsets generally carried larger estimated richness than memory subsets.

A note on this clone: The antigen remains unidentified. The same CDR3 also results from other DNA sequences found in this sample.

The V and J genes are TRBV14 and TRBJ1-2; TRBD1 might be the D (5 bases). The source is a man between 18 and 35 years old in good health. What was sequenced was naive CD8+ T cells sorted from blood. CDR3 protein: CASSPGRNYGYTF. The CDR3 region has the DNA TGTGCCAGCAGCCCGGGACGGAACTATGGCTACACCTTC.